Listed below are T cell receptor beta chains from one sample, sequenced in a study of T cells in Graves' hyperthyroidism and ophthalmopathy. Each CDR3 protein gets one entry after TCRdb re-called the multiplex PCR reads with MiXCR. The table shows over 650,000 distinct CDR3 sequences, with less than 20% occurring only once. Source material: blood. These receptors were obtained from a man between 18 and 35 years old with Graves' hyperthyroidism. Both conserved end residues are part of each CDR3. Size values are once, few and many counts, or a class for expanded clones, and some rows have none.

CDR3	size	V	J
CASSVEGIGSNNEQFF	few	TRBV7-6	TRBJ2-1
CSARPGTEETQYF	.	TRBV20-1	TRBJ2-5
CASSPDLAYNEQFF	many	TRBV11-2	TRBJ2-1
CASSGWEGEQYF	many	TRBV6-1	TRBJ2-7
CASSSGAGGADTQYF	many	TRBV2	TRBJ2-3
CSVGGRASSYEQYF	many	TRBV29-1	TRBJ2-7
CAISPGTGSYEQYF	few	TRBV10-3	TRBJ2-7
CASSQRGAADTDTQYF	.	TRBV3-1	TRBJ2-3
CAVRTAPLSGNTIYF	.	TRBV24-1	TRBJ1-3
CSARSGEGYYEQYF	many	TRBV20-1	TRBJ2-7
CASSVGVRSTGELFF	.	TRBV11-2	TRBJ2-2
CASSSTSGAKNIQYF	.	TRBV7-9	TRBJ2-4
CATSDLLADTQYF	few	TRBV24-1	TRBJ2-3
CASSSGRNEQYF	.	TRBV19	TRBJ2-7
CASSLAGLGTDTQYF	.	TRBV7-2	TRBJ2-3
CSAREGLKGNTIYF	.	TRBV20-1	TRBJ1-3
CASSPEAGYEQYF	.	TRBV9	TRBJ2-7
CSARPSRTVYEQYF	once	TRBV20-1	TRBJ2-7
CASSDGTSGSWFQETQYF	.	TRBV6-1	TRBJ2-5
CSARDKAGGFADTQYF	many	TRBV20-1	TRBJ2-3
CASSLLSMGLSGGEQYF	.	TRBV28	TRBJ2-7
CSARDILAGVGGELFF	.	TRBV20-1	TRBJ2-2
CASSLTTTAEAFF	many	TRBV11-2	TRBJ1-1
CASSEIGAGDQETQYF	.	TRBV25-1	TRBJ2-5
CASRGLKRGTGELFF	few	TRBV11-3	TRBJ2-2
CTSSYSGRWADTQYF	.	TRBV5-1	TRBJ2-3
CSALNRDSGYYEQFF	.	TRBV20-1	TRBJ2-1
CASRPLGDNNEQFF	many	TRBV6-1	TRBJ2-1
CASSPLRSHEQYF	.	TRBV27	TRBJ2-7
CASSDNGPSSGNTIYF	few	TRBV2	TRBJ1-3
CASSLEQEDTEAFF	few	TRBV7-9	TRBJ1-1
CASSRIRQSAGEGEQFF	few	TRBV4-1	TRBJ2-1
CASSCFRSQGAGETQYF	.	TRBV7-9	TRBJ2-5
CASSLGQGNSNQPQHF	many	TRBV27	TRBJ1-5
CASSLQIANTGELFF	.	TRBV6-2/TRBV6-3	TRBJ2-2
CASSEAGVF	.	TRBV2	TRBJ2-1
CASSLLPGTQQFF	few	TRBV7-9	TRBJ2-1
CSARDGAGGRHEQFF	few	TRBV20-1	TRBJ2-1
CASSVAWSASNTGELFF	few	TRBV9	TRBJ2-2
CSAPAAGGLIGETQYF	.	TRBV20-1	TRBJ2-5
CASSRQGSTEAFF	many	TRBV7-2	TRBJ1-1
CASSQDLEVGPGTDTQYF	many	TRBV3-1	TRBJ2-3
CASSRVGARGNEQFF	many	TRBV28	TRBJ2-1
CASSGQGADEQYF	many	TRBV28	TRBJ2-7
CASGRDPGQGNEQYF	.	TRBV2	TRBJ2-7
CASSEAAGPNTGELFF	few	TRBV6-1	TRBJ2-2
CASALAASSYEQYF	many	TRBV27	TRBJ2-7
CSANRLAGIYEQYF	.	TRBV20-1	TRBJ2-7
CASSSPRWGDSNQPQHF	many	TRBV28	TRBJ1-5
CASSYSTDSPEQYF	.	TRBV6-5	TRBJ2-7
CSAREPRAGAYEQYF	few	TRBV20-1	TRBJ2-7
CASSPPGTNEQYF	few	TRBV18	TRBJ2-7
CASSAHLTGNEQFF	.	TRBV19	TRBJ2-1
CAISERGSPLPYTDTQYF	.	TRBV10-3	TRBJ2-3